The 16 T cell receptor beta chains presented below share a single source sample, sequenced in a study of blood T cell repertoires in COVID-19. Generated by immunoSEQ multiplex PCR, the TCRdb table keeps only in-frame clones and is missing some. The repertoire holds some 180,000 clones, under 90% seen once, with 6.9% in the top ten. Sample: peripheral blood. Every receptor here comes from a man in his fifties or sixties with acute or convalescent COVID-19.

The CDR3 coding sequence is TGTGCCAGCAGCTTAATGTACAGGGCCGGGGAGCTGTTTTTT. Translated: CASSLMYRAGELFF. This chain links TRBV7-9 with TRBJ2-2, with D possibly being TRBD1 (6 bases). Germline lookup yields CDR1 SEHNR and CDR2 FQNEAQ (reference sequence). The CDR3 has 14 residues. V was trimmed by 2 bases and J by 6 bases, leaving 10 bases between them.

V gene TRBV27 combines with J gene TRBJ1-1, with 7 nucleotides matching TRBD1. The CDR3 runs to 15 residues. Germline CDR1 and CDR2: MNHEY and SMNVEV (reference sequence). Unmatched junction bases numbered 6, after V lost 5 bases and J lost 0 bases. CDR3: CASSVQGVVNTEAFF. The CDR3 region has the DNA TGTGCCAGCAGTGTTCAGGGGGTCGTGAACACTGAAGCTTTCTTT.

This chain links TRBV18 with TRBJ2-3; D may be TRBD1 (6 bases). Germline V gene lookup returns CDR1 KGHSH and CDR2 LQKENI. The CDR3 length is 15 residues. V was shortened by 3 bases and J by 4 bases, with 14 bases between the two germline ends. The DNA for the CDR3 is TGTGCCAGCTCACCCATACAGGGAAAGGCAGATACGCAGTATTTT. Its protein is CASSPIQGKADTQYF.

CDR3 nucleotides: TGTGCCAGCAGCTTAGGGGGCCCCACAGATACGCAGTATTTT. It specifies CASSLGGPTDTQYF. V is TRBV11-1 and J is TRBJ2-3, with TRBD1 as a possible D gene (5 bases). Germline values: CDR1 SGHAT, CDR2 FQDESV (reference sequence). The CDR3 extends over 14 amino acids. V was shortened by 1 base and J by 2 bases, with 7 bases between the two germline ends. The whole variable domain, remainder taken from reference TRBV11-1 and TRBJ2-3, is EAEVAQSPRYKITEKSQAVAFWCDPISGHATLYWYRQILGQGPELLVQFQDESVVDDSQLPKDRFSAERLKGVDSTLKIQPAELGDSAMYLCASSLGGPTDTQYFGPGTRLTVL.

The chain combines TRBV7-2 with TRBJ2-3, with 7 bases fitting TRBD2. Trimming removed 6 bases from V and 0 bases from J; junction bases left unmatched: 3. The CDR3 runs 14 residues. Germline CDR1 reads SGHTA; CDR2 reads FQGNSA. The CDR3 sequence: CASRYGGSTDTQYF. The CDR3 nucleotides are TGTGCCAGCAGATACGGGGGGAGCACAGATACGCAGTATTTT.

V usage is TRBV24-1 and J usage is TRBJ1-5; 8 bases are shared with TRBD1. Germline assignment: CDR1 KGHDR and CDR2 SFDVKD. The CDR3 length is 18 residues. V shed 1 base, J shed 4 bases, and the junction held 11 bases outside the gene matches. CDR3: CATSDFPKRQGKNQPQHF. DNA of the CDR3: TGTGCCACCAGTGATTTCCCAAAACGACAGGGGAAAAATCAGCCCCAGCATTTT.

The chain uses TRBV27 and TRBJ2-1; weak D call: TRBD2 (6 bases). The V end was cut by 2 bases, the J end by 5 bases, with 13 bases between. The germline CDR1 and CDR2 sequences are MNHEY and SMNVEV (reference sequence). The CDR3 extends over 15 amino acids. CDR3 sequence (DNA): TGTGCCAGCAGTTTAATGAGCGGGTTGGACAATGAGCAGTTCTTC. It yields the protein CASSLMSGLDNEQFF.

The chain recombines TRBV5-6 with TRBJ2-3; TRBD2 matches at 9 bases. Germline V gene sequence: CDR1 SGHDT, CDR2 YYEEEE. The CDR3 is 17 amino acids. With V trimmed by 2 bases and J by 6 bases, 13 bases remained unmatched. The CDR3 DNA follows: TGTGCCAGCAGCTTAGGTCAGCTTAGCGGGAGTGGGGATACGCAGTATTTT. It translates to CASSLGQLSGSGDTQYF.

This chain joins TRBV11-3 and TRBJ2-3, with 9 nucleotides matching TRBD2. Germline CDR1 reads SGHNT; CDR2 reads YENEEA. CDR3 size: 17 residues. After removal of 5 bases from V and 4 bases from J, the junction contained 13 bases not matched to a gene. The CDR3 region has the DNA TGTGCCAGCAGCGGAACTCGAGCGGGAGGAGGCGCAGATACGCAGTATTTT. Its translation is CASSGTRAGGGADTQYF.

The chain has TRBV6-6 and TRBJ2-5; 8 positions agree with TRBD1. This CDR3 is built from 14 residues. The V gene end was trimmed by 6 bases and the J gene end by 7 bases; junction bases not matched to a gene: 10. Germline V lookup: CDR1 MNHNY, CDR2 SVGAGI (reference sequence). The CDR3 here is CASSPGTGVGTQYF. Written as DNA, the CDR3 is TGTGCCAGCAGCCCCGGGACAGGAGTAGGGACCCAGTACTTC.

The rearrangement links TRBV19 to TRBJ1-2; D unresolved. V lost 5 bases and J 1 base, leaving 5 bases between the germline ends. CDR3 length: 12 residues. The germline V gene encodes CDR1 LNHDA and CDR2 SQIVND (reference sequence). CDR3 loop: CASSSVNYGYTF. Here the CDR3 DNA reads TGTGCCAGTAGTTCAGTTAACTATGGCTACACCTTC.

CDR3 residues: CATSSGRGLTEAFF. CDR3 in DNA: TGTGCCACCAGCAGCGGCAGGGGGTTGACTGAAGCTTTCTTT. The V and J genes are TRBV15 and TRBJ1-1; 7 bases fit TRBD1. Trimming cost V 3 bases and J 5 bases; bases outside gene matches: 6. There are 14 residues in the CDR3. Germline V gene lookup returns CDR1 LNHNV and CDR2 YYDKDF (reference sequence).

The V call is TRBV6-6, the J call TRBJ1-5; D is ambiguous. The germline V and J ends were trimmed by 2 bases and 7 bases, with 12 bases remaining between them. CDR1 and CDR2 (germline): MNHNY, SVGAGI (reference sequence). The CDR3 consists of 14 residues. CDR3 region: CASSYQAAEQPQHF. The CDR3, as DNA: TGTGCCAGCAGTTACCAGGCAGCCGAACAGCCCCAGCATTTT.

This clone was found a few times. The chain employs TRBV15 and TRBJ2-3; 13 nucleotides line up with TRBD2. Germline V gene data show CDR1 as LNHNV and CDR2 as YYDKDF (reference sequence). The length of the CDR3 is 18 residues. J was trimmed by 0 bases and V by 5 bases; bases with no gene match: 8. The CDR3 loop is CATSVTWTSGSSTDTQYF. The CDR3 coding sequence is TGTGCCACCAGCGTAACATGGACTAGCGGGAGTAGCACAGATACGCAGTATTTT. The entire variable domain, with the rest obtained from reference TRBV15 and TRBJ2-3, is as follows: DAMVIQNPRYQVTQFGKPVTLSCSQTLNHNVMYWYQQKSSQAPKLLFHYYDKDFNNEADTPDNFQSRRPNTSFCFLDIRSPGLGDTAMYLCATSVTWTSGSSTDTQYFGPGTRLTVL.

This chain uses TRBV6-2 or TRBV6-3 with TRBJ1-1, with 9 nucleotides matching TRBD1. CDR1 and CDR2 from the germline V gene are MNHEY and SVGEGT. The CDR3 consists of 15 residues. Trimming cost V 2 bases and J 5 bases; bases outside gene matches: 6. CDR3 DNA sequence: TGTGCCAGCAGTTACAGGGACAGGGTCTTGACTGAAGCTTTCTTT. Amino acids: CASSYRDRVLTEAFF.

This chain links TRBV6-6 with TRBJ2-7, with D perhaps matching TRBD1 (6 bases). From germline, CDR1 is MNHNY and CDR2 SVGAGI (reference sequence). Trimming shortened V by 6 bases and J by 0 bases, and 15 bases separated the two germline ends. The CDR3 consists of 15 residues. The CDR3 coding sequence is TGTGCCAGCAGAACCGGGACAAGAAGCTCCTACGAGCAGTACTTC. Its translation is CASRTGTRSSYEQYF.